This is a list of T cell receptor beta chains from one sample in a study of lymphopenia after photon versus proton radiotherapy. Assay used: immunoSEQ multiplex PCR; TCRdb lists only in-frame clones, some missing. This sample has about 160,000 clones; 80% to 90% occur once, and the top ten carry about 4.4%. The sample in question was peripheral blood, obtained from a patient treated with photon-based radiotherapy. These receptors all stem from a man aged 45-65 years with gastric cancer. The CDR3 runs from the conserved cysteine through the conserved F or W. A D gene is named only where the DNA matches it firmly. Not every row has a clone size; where given, it reads once, few, many or a size class.

>TRBD2|TRBJ2-3|TRBV28|.
CASSLSASGSGDTQYF
TGTGCCAGCAGTTTATCGGCTAGCGGGAGTGGAGATACGCAGTATTTT
>TRBD2|TRBJ2-1|TRBV6-4|.
CASSDSTAIGTSGTYNEQFF
TGTGCCAGCAGTGACTCGACGGCTATAGGGACTAGCGGGACCTACAATGAGCAGTTCTTC
>.|TRBJ1-2|TRBV19|.
CASSIGADLAGYTF
TGTGCCAGTAGTATAGGGGCAGATCTCGCTGGCTACACCTTC
>TRBD2|TRBJ2-7|TRBV11-2|.
CASSRSLAEYEQYF
TGTGCCAGCAGTCGGTCACTAGCGGAATACGAGCAGTACTTC
>.|TRBJ1-1|TRBV5-6|.
CASSFAWRGATEAFF
TGTGCCAGCAGCTTTGCTTGGCGGGGGGCCACTGAAGCTTTCTTT
>.|TRBJ2-2|TRBV2|few
CASNPDNSNTGELFF
TGTGCCAGCAATCCGGACAATTCGAACACCGGGGAGCTGTTTTTT
>.|TRBJ2-7|TRBV11-3|.
CASSFGTGSSYEQYF
.
>.|TRBJ1-4|TRBV11-2|.
CASSLLLGEKLFF
TGTGCCAGCAGCTTGTTGCTCGGCGAAAAACTGTTTTTT
>TRBD1|TRBJ2-3|TRBV6-4|.
CASSEQGRSDTQYF
TGTGCCAGCAGTGAACAGGGGAGATCAGATACGCAGTATTTT
>.|TRBJ1-4|TRBV11-2|few
CASSLDFGGLTEKLFF
TGTGCCAGCAGCTTAGATTTTGGAGGGCTCACGGAAAAACTGTTTTTT
>TRBD1|TRBJ1-1|TRBV19|.
CASIRDRANTEAFF
TGTGCCAGTATCCGGGACAGGGCGAACACTGAAGCTTTCTTT
>TRBD2|TRBJ2-1|TRBV7-2|.
CASSLGTSGTEQFF
TGTGCCAGCAGCTTGGGGACTAGCGGGACTGAGCAGTTCTTC
>.|TRBJ2-7|TRBV2|.
CASSEQGNEQYF
TGTGCCAGCAGTGAGCAGGGCAACGAGCAGTACTTC
>.|TRBJ1-1|TRBV15|.
CATSRGVRDEAFF
TGTGCCACCAGCAGGGGGGTCCGGGACGAAGCTTTCTTT
>.|TRBJ1-1|TRBV6-5|.
CASRLAGAVNTEAFF
TGTGCCAGCAGGCTGGCAGGGGCTGTGAACACTGAAGCTTTCTTT
>TRBD2|TRBJ2-7|TRBV25-1|few
CASSETSLAGVREQYF
TGTGCCAGCAGTGAGACCTCACTAGCGGGAGTTCGGGAGCAGTACTTC
>.|TRBJ2-1|TRBV27|few
CASSSDSPTRYNEQFF
TGTGCCAGCAGTTCGGACAGCCCAACCCGCTACAATGAGCAGTTCTTC
>TRBD1|TRBJ1-2|TRBV6-5|few
CASSLKGQSVYGYTF
TGTGCCAGCAGTCTGAAGGGACAGTCTGTTTATGGCTACACCTTC
>.|TRBJ1-1|TRBV7-8|.
CASSPEARPGAFF
TGTGCCAGCAGCCCAGAGGCCAGGCCTGGAGCTTTCTTT
>TRBD2|TRBJ2-3|TRBV4-2|.
CASSQERTSGTRTDTQYF
TGTGCCAGCAGCCAAGAAAGGACTAGCGGGACCCGCACAGATACGCAGTATTTT
>TRBD1|TRBJ2-1|TRBV9|.
CASSVAGQSYNEQFF
TGTGCCAGCAGCGTAGCGGGACAGAGTTACAATGAGCAGTTCTTC
>.|TRBJ2-6|TRBV11-2|once
CASSLTGRNGANVLTF
TGTGCCAGCAGCTTAACAGGGAGGAATGGGGCCAACGTCCTGACTTTC
>.|TRBJ2-1|TRBV7-2|.
CASSSSGRIEQFF
TGTGCCAGCAGCTCGTCCGGCAGGATTGAGCAGTTCTTC
>.|TRBJ1-3|TRBV5-1|.
CASSSDSSGNTIYF
TGCGCCAGCAGCTCGGACAGCTCTGGAAACACCATATATTTT
>.|TRBJ2-7|TRBV5-4|.
CASSAGPSYEQYF
TGTGCCAGCAGCGCAGGTCCCTCCTACGAGCAGTACTTC
>.|TRBJ1-5|TRBV27|.
CASSSSPLRENQPQHF
TGTGCCAGCAGTTCCAGTCCCCTTCGAGAGAATCAGCCCCAGCATTTT
>TRBD1|TRBJ2-3|TRBV11-2|.
CASSLNRGTDTQYF
TGTGCCAGCAGCTTGAACAGGGGAACAGATACGCAGTATTTT
>.|TRBJ2-7|TRBV19|.
CASSMALDQTYEQYF
TGTGCCAGTAGTATGGCCCTCGACCAGACCTACGAGCAGTACTTC